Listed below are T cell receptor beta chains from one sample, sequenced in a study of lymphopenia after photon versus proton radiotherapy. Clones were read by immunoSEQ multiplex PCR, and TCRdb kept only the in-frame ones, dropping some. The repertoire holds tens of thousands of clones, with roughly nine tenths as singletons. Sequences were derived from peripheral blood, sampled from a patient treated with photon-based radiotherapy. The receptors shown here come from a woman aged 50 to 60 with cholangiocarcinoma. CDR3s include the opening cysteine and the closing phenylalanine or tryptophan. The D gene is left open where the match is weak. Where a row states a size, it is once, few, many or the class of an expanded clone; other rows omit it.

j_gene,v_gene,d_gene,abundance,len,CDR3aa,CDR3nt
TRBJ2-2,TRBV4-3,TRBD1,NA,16,CASSQGKDRATGELFF,TGCGCCAGCAGCCAAGGAAAGGACAGGGCAACCGGGGAGCTGTTTTTT
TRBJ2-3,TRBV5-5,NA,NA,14,CASSLQISTDTQYF,TGTGCCAGCAGCTTGCAAATTAGCACAGATACGCAGTATTTT
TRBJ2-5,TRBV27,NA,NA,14,CASSLSGRVATQYF,TGTGCCAGCAGTTTATCGGGCAGGGTGGCGACCCAGTACTTC
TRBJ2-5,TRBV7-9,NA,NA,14,CASSPPGGRETQYF,TGTGCCAGCAGCCCTCCCGGGGGTCGGGAGACCCAGTACTTC
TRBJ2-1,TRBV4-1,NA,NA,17,CASSQGQGLSLYNEQFF,TGCGCCAGCAGCCAGGGGCAGGGCCTATCCCTATACAATGAGCAGTTCTTC
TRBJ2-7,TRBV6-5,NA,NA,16,CASSSTGAEPSYEQYF,TGTGCCAGCAGTTCGACGGGGGCAGAACCCTCCTACGAGCAGTACTTC
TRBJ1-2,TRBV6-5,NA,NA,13,CASRPRFTYGYTF,TGTGCCAGCAGGCCCCGTTTTACCTATGGCTACACCTTC
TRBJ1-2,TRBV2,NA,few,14,CASSDPGSRKGYTF,TGTGCCAGCAGTGATCCAGGGAGTAGGAAGGGCTACACCTTC
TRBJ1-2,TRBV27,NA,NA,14,CASSFRVGDYGYTF,TGTGCCAGCAGTTTTAGGGTCGGGGACTATGGCTACACCTTC
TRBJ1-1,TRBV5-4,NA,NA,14,CASSLSQGYTEAFF,TGTGCCAGCAGCTTATCCCAGGGCTACACTGAAGCTTTCTTT
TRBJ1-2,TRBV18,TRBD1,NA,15,CASSPGQGKYYGYTF,TGTGCCAGCTCACCGGGACAGGGGAAGTACTATGGCTACACCTTC
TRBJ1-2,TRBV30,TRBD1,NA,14,CAWSVNRGIYGYTF,TGTGCCTGGAGTGTAAACAGGGGTATCTATGGCTACACCTTC
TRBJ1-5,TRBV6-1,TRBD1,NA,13,CASRQGGNQPQHF,TGTGCCAGCCGACAGGGAGGTAATCAGCCCCAGCATTTT
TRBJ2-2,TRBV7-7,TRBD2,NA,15,CASSATSGGTGELFF,TGTGCTAGCAGCGCGACTAGCGGGGGCACCGGGGAGCTGTTTTTT
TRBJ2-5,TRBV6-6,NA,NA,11,CASGWQETQYF,TGTGCCAGCGGGTGGCAAGAGACCCAGTACTTC
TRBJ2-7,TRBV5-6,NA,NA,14,CASSQRAGRNEQYF,TGTGCCAGCAGCCAACGGGCAGGGAGGAACGAGCAGTACTTC
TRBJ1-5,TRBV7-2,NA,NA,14,CASSLIGSGQPQHF,TGTGCCAGCAGCTTAATTGGTTCGGGACAGCCCCAGCATTTT
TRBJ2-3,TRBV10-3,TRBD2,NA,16,CAMGTSGSTSTDTQYF,TGTGCCATGGGGACTAGCGGAAGCACTAGCACAGATACGCAGTATTTT
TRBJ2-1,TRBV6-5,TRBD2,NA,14,CASSPSGGYNEQFF,TGTGCCAGCAGCCCGAGCGGGGGTTACAATGAGCAGTTCTTC
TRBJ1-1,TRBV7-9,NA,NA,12,CASSRVNTEAFF,TGTGCCAGCAGCAGGGTGAACACTGAAGCTTTCTTT
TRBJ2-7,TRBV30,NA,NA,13,CAWSKTSNHEQYF,TGTGCCTGGAGTAAGACTAGTAACCACGAGCAGTACTTC
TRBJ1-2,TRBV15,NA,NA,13,CATGLVVNYGYTF,TGTGCCACCGGATTAGTCGTTAACTATGGCTACACCTTC
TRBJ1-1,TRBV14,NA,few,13,CASSFDRNTEAFF,TGTGCCAGCAGCTTTGACAGGAACACTGAAGCTTTCTTT
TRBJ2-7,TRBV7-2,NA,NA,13,CASSRYLSYEQYF,TGTGCCAGCAGCCGGTACCTTTCCTACGAGCAGTACTTC
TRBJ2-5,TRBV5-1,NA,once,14,CASSLTGLQETQYF,TGCGCCAGCAGCTTGACAGGCCTCCAAGAGACCCAGTACTTC
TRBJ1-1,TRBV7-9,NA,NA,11,CASRGTVGAFF,TGTGCCAGCCGGGGGACGGTGGGTGCTTTCTTT
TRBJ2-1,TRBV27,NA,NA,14,CASSTTSGPGEQFF,TGTGCCAGCAGTACCACTTCCGGGCCCGGTGAGCAGTTCTTC
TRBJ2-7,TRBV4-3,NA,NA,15,CASSQEIQGLYEQYF,TGCGCCAGCAGCCAAGAAATACAGGGTTTGTACGAGCAGTACTTC
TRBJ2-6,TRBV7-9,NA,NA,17,CASSLVRPREGANVLTF,TGTGCCAGCAGCTTAGTCAGGCCTAGAGAGGGGGCCAACGTCCTGACTTTC
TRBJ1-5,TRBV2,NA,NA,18,CASSVSDTSPYSNQPQHF,TGTGCCAGCAGTGTTTCGGACACGTCCCCTTATAGCAATCAGCCCCAGCATTTT
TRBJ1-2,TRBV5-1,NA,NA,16,CASSLDTSTGNYGYTF,TGCGCCAGCAGCTTGGACACCTCAACAGGAAACTATGGCTACACCTTC
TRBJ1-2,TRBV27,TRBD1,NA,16,CASSLAGTGVLYGYTF,TGTGCCAGCAGTTTAGCCGGGACAGGTGTCCTCTATGGCTACACCTTC